Sequencing of this T cell receptor (beta chain) was carried out in a study of T cell repertoires in cytomegalovirus infection. Looking at the study overall: Public TCR beta signature analysis indicated the presence of both CMV infection and matching HLA type.

Study-wide points: CMV-specific TCR beta clonotypes restricted by HLA-C were the ones dominating the ex vivo response. People with CMV and the relevant HLA were identified by cumulative public TCR beta family frequency.

TCRdb processed the reads anew with MiXCR; each CDR3 protein has one entry. The sample has roughly 300,000 distinct CDR3 sequences, roughly 26% seen once. In this sample, this clonotype turned up many times. Its antigen is unidentified. The receptor comes from a human donor in good health (CMV status not recorded). Some clones in this sample may be carry-over from other donors' samples. Material for sequencing was PBMCs.

This CDR3 reads CASSNAGTSGGNEQFF. The CDR3 DNA follows: TGTGCCAGCAGCAACGCCGGGACTAGCGGGGGCAATGAGCAGTTCTTC. V is TRBV6-1 and J is TRBJ2-1; 14 bases match TRBD2. Trimming cost V 6 bases and J 6 bases; bases outside gene matches: 7. The CDR3 sequence is 16 residues long. Germline CDR1 MNHNS, CDR2 SASEGT.